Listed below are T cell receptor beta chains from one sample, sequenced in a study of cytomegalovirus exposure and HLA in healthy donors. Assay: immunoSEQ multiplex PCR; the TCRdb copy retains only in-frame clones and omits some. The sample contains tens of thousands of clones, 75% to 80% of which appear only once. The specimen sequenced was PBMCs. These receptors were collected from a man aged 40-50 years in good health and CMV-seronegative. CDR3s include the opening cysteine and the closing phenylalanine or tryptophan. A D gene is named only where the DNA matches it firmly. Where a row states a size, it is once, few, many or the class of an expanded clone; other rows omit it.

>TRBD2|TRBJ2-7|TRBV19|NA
TGTGCCAGTAGTGGCAGGAGCGGGAACGGCGAGCAGTACTTC
CASSGRSGNGEQYF
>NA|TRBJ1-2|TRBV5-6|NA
TGTGCCAGCAGCCCAGGGACAATTGGCAATGGCTACACCTTC
CASSPGTIGNGYTF
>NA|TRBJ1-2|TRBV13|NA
TGTGCCAGCAGCTTTGGGCAGTCAGGGGTAGGCTACACCTTC
CASSFGQSGVGYTF
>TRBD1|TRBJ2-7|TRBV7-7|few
TGTGCTAGCAGCCCCGGACAGGGAACCTACGAGCAGTACTTC
CASSPGQGTYEQYF
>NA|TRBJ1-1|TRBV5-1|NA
TGCGCCAGCAGCTTGGCCATGGAGGGCGCTTTGAACACTGAAGCTTTCTTT
CASSLAMEGALNTEAFF
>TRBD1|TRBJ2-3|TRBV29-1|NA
TGCAGCGTTGTGGCCCTGGGACAGTTCACAGATACGCAGTATTTT
CSVVALGQFTDTQYF
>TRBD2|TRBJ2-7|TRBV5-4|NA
TGTGCCAGCAGCAGCACCGGGACTAGTCGGGCCGAGCAGTACTTC
CASSSTGTSRAEQYF
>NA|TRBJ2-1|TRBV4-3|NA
TGCGCCAGCAGCCACCTAAACTCCTACAATGAGCAGTTCTTC
CASSHLNSYNEQFF
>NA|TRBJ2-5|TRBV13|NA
TGTGCCAGCAGCTTAGGACAGGGAATGCAACAAGAGACCCAGTACTTC
CASSLGQGMQQETQYF
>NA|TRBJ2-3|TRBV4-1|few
TGCGCCAGCTCGACTAGTTCCACAGATACGCAGTATTTT
CASSTSSTDTQYF
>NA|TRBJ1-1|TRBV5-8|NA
TGTGCCAGCAGCTTGGGAGACAGTCTTTTGACTGAAGCTTTCTTT
CASSLGDSLLTEAFF
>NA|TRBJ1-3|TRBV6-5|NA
TGTGCCAGCAGAACCGACGGGTACTCTGGAAACACCATATATTTT
CASRTDGYSGNTIYF
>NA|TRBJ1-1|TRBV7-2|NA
TGTGCCAGCAGTAGGGAAGGGGAGAACACTGAAGCTTTCTTT
CASSREGENTEAFF
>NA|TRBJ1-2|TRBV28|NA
TGTGCCAGCAGTTTAGAACAGTTTAACTATGGCTACACCTTC
CASSLEQFNYGYTF
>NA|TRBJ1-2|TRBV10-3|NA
TGTGCCATCAGCGCAACAGGGTCCCCCTACCAGGACTATGGCTACACCTTC
CAISATGSPYQDYGYTF
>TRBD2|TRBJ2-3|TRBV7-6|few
TGTGCCAGCAGCAATATCAGACTAGCGGGGGATCTCCTCACAGATACGCAGTATTTT
CASSNIRLAGDLLTDTQYF
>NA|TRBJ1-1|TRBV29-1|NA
TGCAGCGCCGTTGAACAGAACACTGAAGCTTTCTTT
CSAVEQNTEAFF
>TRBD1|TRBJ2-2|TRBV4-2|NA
TGTGCCAGCAGCTCCCCGACAGGGTCGAACACCGGGGAGCTGTTTTTT
CASSSPTGSNTGELFF
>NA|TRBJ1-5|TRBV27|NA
TGTGCCACCGGGAGGGGCCCTAATCAGCCCCAGCATTTT
CATGRGPNQPQHF
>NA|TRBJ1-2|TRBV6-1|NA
TGTGCCACCGGACAGACTAACTATGGCTACACCTTC
CATGQTNYGYTF
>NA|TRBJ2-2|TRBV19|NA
TGTGCCAGTACTCGGACAGTATACACCGGGGAGCTGTTTTTT
CASTRTVYTGELFF
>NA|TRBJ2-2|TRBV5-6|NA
TGTGCCAGCAGCTTAACCGGGACACCGAACACCGGGGAGCTGTTTTTT
CASSLTGTPNTGELFF
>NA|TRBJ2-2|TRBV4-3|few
TGCGCCAGCAGCCAAAATTCGGGTGCCCCCGGGGAGCTGTTTTTT
CASSQNSGAPGELFF
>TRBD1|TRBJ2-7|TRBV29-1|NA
TGCAGCGTTGACCGCGCCCAGGGGGCCGAGCAGTACTTC
CSVDRAQGAEQYF
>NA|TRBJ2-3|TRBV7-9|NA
TGTGCCAGCAGCTCGACAGATGCAGATACGCAGTATTTT
CASSSTDADTQYF
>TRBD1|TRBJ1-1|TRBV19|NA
TGTGCCAGCTGGACAGGGGGCATGAACACTGAAGCTTTCTTT
CASWTGGMNTEAFF
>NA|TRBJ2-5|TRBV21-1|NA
TGTGCCAGCAGCGAAGACAGGGCCGAGGAGACCCAGTACTTC
CASSEDRAEETQYF
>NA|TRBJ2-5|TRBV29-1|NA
TGCAGCGTGGAGGGACAGAACGGAGAGACCCAGTACTTC
CSVEGQNGETQYF
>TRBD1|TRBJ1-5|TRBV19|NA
TGTGCCAGTAGCTCCCCAGGGGGAACCTCTCAGCCCCAGCATTTT
CASSSPGGTSQPQHF